This T cell receptor (beta chain) derives from a study of human versus mouse CDR3 diversity and MHC coevolution. As for the study in general: immunoSEQ was reported to reach one in 200,000 T cells sensitivity.

General study results and limits: iCHAO1 estimated the human TCR beta repertoire at 1.5 million to 2 million clonotypes.

There are a few counts of this clone. Its specificity is unknown. The repertoire was sequenced with immunoSEQ multiplex PCR; TCRdb's copy has only in-frame clones and lacks some. The sample carries about 80,000 clones, 93% recorded once. The CDR3 is made up of 13 amino acids. Per the germline V gene, CDR1 is SQVTM and CDR2 is ANQGSEA. Trimming removed 7 bases from V and 4 bases from J; junction bases left unmatched: 9. The chain joins TRBV29-1 to TRBJ2-7; 8 nucleotides match TRBD1. Sequencing was carried out using naive CD4+ T cells from blood. As for subset: CD45RO-negative CD62L-positive naive CD4 T cells. The TCR comes from a person aged 30-69 years in good health. In nucleotides, the CDR3 is TGCAGCGCATCCCGACAGGGGCCATACGAGCAGTACTTC. It yields the protein CSASRQGPYEQYF.